This TCR beta chain was recovered during a study of CD4 T cells in relation to SARS-CoV-2 and coronaviruses. The wider study: The negative reference was HIV-1 Nef peptide pool or peptide-free culture.

The assay was immunoSEQ multiplex PCR, and TCRdb's table has in-frame clones only and misses some. The sample carries some 30,000 clones, about 73% recorded once. As regards this clone: Its matching antigen is unknown.

General observations from the study: No donor gave both pre-pandemic and post-infection samples.

This CDR3 spans 14 amino acids. Trimming shortened V by 0 bases and J by 4 bases, and 11 bases separated the two germline ends. Germline V CDR1 and CDR2: SGHNT, YYREEE (reference sequence). CD4+ T cells from unexposed donors were obtained before the COVID-19 pandemic (2011-2018). The cells were cultured for roughly 11 days before CD4+ T cells were isolated. Cells permitting, SARS-CoV-2 S/N and four cold-coronavirus spikes were tested on unexposed-donor CD4+ T cells. Sequenced input: CD4+ T cells from PBMCs, cultured in vitro. The chain joins TRBV5-4 to TRBJ2-7; no reliable D call. The source of this sequence is a human donor in good health. This CDR3 reads CASSLVGGSYEQYF. The CDR3 nucleotides read TGTGCCAGCAGCTTGGTTGGCGGTTCTTACGAGCAGTACTTC. The full variable domain, with the rest looked up from reference TRBV5-4 and TRBJ2-7, is ETGVTQSPTHLIKTRGQQVTLRCSSQSGHNTVSWYQQALGQGPQFIFQYYREEENGRGNFPPRFSGLQFPNYSSELNVNALELDDSALYLCASSLVGGSYEQYFGPGTRLTVT.